Following are 21 T cell receptor beta chains from one sample sequenced in a study of graft-versus-host responses after intestinal transplantation. The antigens for these receptors are not known. Profiled with immunoSEQ multiplex PCR; TCRdb holds only in-frame clones, not every one. This table holds 60,000 to 65,000 clones, more than 85% found once. Sample: unstimulated CD8+ T cells sorted from spleen or lymph node cells, taken before transplant. The origin of the receptors is a human donor who was the organ donor for an intestinal transplant.

The V and J genes are TRBV29-1 and TRBJ2-1; 8 nucleotides agree with TRBD1. Germline CDR1 reads SQVTM; CDR2 reads ANQGSEA. V was clipped by 6 bases and J by 6 bases; unmatched bases: 7. The CDR3 contains 13 residues. CDR3 loop: CSVSPTGVNEQFF. DNA of the CDR3: TGCAGCGTCTCACCGACAGGGGTCAATGAGCAGTTCTTC.

The J gene is TRBJ1-2, the V gene TRBV5-5; D might be TRBD1 (5 bases). V was clipped by 0 bases and J by 0 bases, with 9 bases between them. The CDR3 length is 15 residues. CDR1 is SGHKS and CDR2 is YYEKEE in the germline V gene (reference sequence). CDR3 sequence (DNA): TGTGCCAGCAGCTTGGGCCCGGGGGCTAACTATGGCTACACCTTC. This gives the protein CASSLGPGANYGYTF.

The chain links TRBV19 to TRBJ1-5, with 7 bases matching TRBD1. Per the germline V gene, CDR1 is LNHDA and CDR2 is SQIVND (reference sequence). J lost 5 bases, V lost 5 bases, and 6 bases had no gene match. The CDR3 runs 14 residues. CDR3 region: CASSPRQGDQPQHF. The CDR3 nucleotides read TGTGCCAGTAGTCCCCGACAGGGAGATCAGCCCCAGCATTTT.

The chain carries TRBV4-2 and TRBJ2-7; 7 bases agree with TRBD2. The CDR3 spans 15 residues. CDR1 and CDR2 (germline): LGHNA, YNFKEQ. The V segment lost 1 base and the J segment 3 bases; nucleotides outside the gene matches: 6. This chain's CDR3 is CASSQVGGGRYEQYF. DNA for the CDR3: TGTGCCAGCAGCCAAGTGGGGGGGGGACGCTACGAGCAGTACTTC.

The chain joins TRBV9 to TRBJ2-7; 8 bases are shared with TRBD1. CDR1 and CDR2 (germline): SGDLS, YYNGEE. The CDR3 is 15 residues long. Germline trimming cut 3 bases from V and 3 bases from J; bases unmatched to any gene: 8. CDR3 in amino acids: CASSGGQGAYYEQYF. The CDR3 nucleotides read TGTGCCAGCAGCGGAGGACAGGGTGCATACTACGAGCAGTACTTC.

The rearrangement uses TRBV30 and TRBJ1-1; D is uncertain. CDR1 and CDR2 from the germline V gene are GTSNPN and SVGIG (reference sequence). This CDR3 has 14 amino acids. V lost 0 bases, J lost 3 bases, and 11 bases lay in between. CDR3 amino acids: CAWSVLVHYTEAFF. CDR3 bases: TGTGCCTGGAGTGTCCTTGTTCACTACACTGAAGCTTTCTTT. Full variable domain (missing parts from reference TRBV30 and TRBJ1-1): SQTIHQWPATLVQPVGSPLSLECTVEGTSNPNLYWYRQAAGRGLQLLFYSVGIGQISSEVPQNLSASRPQDRQFILSSKKLLLSDSGFYLCAWSVLVHYTEAFFGQGTRLTVV.

The chain combines TRBV10-1 with TRBJ2-7; maybe TRBD2 (6 bases). The CDR3 spans 14 residues. The V gene lost 4 bases and the J gene lost 0 bases, with 10 bases spanning the gap. The germline V gene has CDR1 WNHNN and CDR2 SYGVQD (reference sequence). The CDR3 region is CASSAETSSYEQYF. CDR3 DNA: TGCGCCAGCAGTGCGGAGACTAGCTCCTACGAGCAGTACTTC.

J is TRBJ1-1 and V is TRBV10-1; D remains ambiguous. There are 14 residues in the CDR3. The germline V and J ends were trimmed by 4 bases and 1 base, with 10 bases remaining between them. Germline CDR1 WNHNN, CDR2 SYGVQD (reference sequence). CDR3 in DNA: TGCGCCAGCAGTGGCGGGCGGGAGAACACTGAAGCTTTCTTT. Protein product: CASSGGRENTEAFF.

V gene TRBV10-1 combines with J gene TRBJ2-1, with 9 nucleotides matching TRBD2. The germline gives CDR1 WNHNN, CDR2 SYGVQD (reference sequence). V lost 3 bases and J lost 8; bases outside the gene matches: 5. CDR3 length: 14 amino acids. Here the CDR3 DNA reads TGCGCCAGCAGTGAAATAGCGGGAGTACATGAGCAGTTCTTC. As protein: CASSEIAGVHEQFF.

The V call is TRBV5-4, the J call TRBJ1-1; D is undetermined. CDR1 and CDR2 from the germline V gene are SGHNT and YYREEE (reference sequence). With 3 bases removed from V and 4 bases from J, the gap between germline ends came to 16 bases. CDR3 length equals 15 residues. The CDR3: CASSSSKAGSTEAFF. The CDR3 bases are TGTGCCAGCAGCTCTTCTAAGGCGGGATCCACTGAAGCTTTCTTT.

Here the CDR3 DNA reads TGTGCCAGCAGTACTGCCGAACGAGGTATCGCATCCTACGAGCAGTACTTC. Amino acid sequence: CASSTAERGIASYEQYF. This chain joins TRBV2 and TRBJ2-7; D unresolved. CDR1 and CDR2 (germline): SNHLY, FYNNEI. This CDR3 comprises 17 residues. Trimming stripped 5 bases from V and 1 base from J, with 21 bases between.

The rearrangement uses TRBV10-3 and TRBJ1-2, with TRBD1 identical over 8 bases. V was pared by 7 bases and J by 0 bases, with 7 bases of the junction left unmatched. CDR1 and CDR2 (germline): ENHRY, SYGVKD. The CDR3 spans 15 residues. This CDR3 is CAINPGQEANYGYTF. The CDR3 DNA follows: TGTGCCATCAATCCGGGACAGGAGGCTAACTATGGCTACACCTTC.

J is TRBJ1-4 and V is TRBV18; D is ambiguous. The CDR3 is 11 residues long. With 4 bases removed from V and 10 bases from J, the gap between germline ends came to 7 bases. Germline CDR1 KGHSH, CDR2 LQKENI. CDR3 loop: CASSQRVKLFF. The CDR3 nucleotides are TGTGCCAGCTCACAGAGGGTAAAACTGTTTTTT.

The chain couples TRBV7-9 to TRBJ2-5, with 10 nucleotides matching TRBD1. This CDR3 is 15 amino acids long. The germline V gene has CDR1 SEHNR and CDR2 FQNEAQ (reference sequence). V gave up 3 bases and J gave up 4 bases; unmatched junction bases: 5. In nucleotides, the CDR3 is TGTGCCAGCAGCTTTCGACAGGGGGCGAGAGAGACCCAGTACTTC. Its translation is CASSFRQGARETQYF.

The rearrangement links TRBV7-8 to TRBJ2-5; D possibly corresponds to TRBD2 (6 bases). V shed 1 base and J shed 6 bases, with 18 bases lying between them. This CDR3 is 16 amino acids long. The germline V gene encodes CDR1 SGHVS and CDR2 FQNEAQ. The CDR3 region is CASSLGGRGAGKTQYF. CDR3 sequence (DNA): TGTGCCAGCAGCTTAGGAGGGCGAGGGGCGGGAAAGACCCAGTACTTC.

The J gene is TRBJ2-2, the V gene TRBV7-6; maybe TRBD1 (6 bases). The CDR3 runs to 16 residues. Between the trimmed V and J ends, which lost 5 bases and 0 bases, there was a span of 13 bases. Per germline, CDR1 SGHVS and CDR2 FNYEAQ. CDR3 protein: CASSQPGTTNTGELFF. CDR3 sequence (DNA): TGTGCCAGCAGCCAACCCGGGACAACGAACACCGGGGAGCTGTTTTTT.

The CDR3 DNA reads as TGTGCCAGCAGTTTGGGTGGGGCGGGAGACGAGCAGTACTTC. As protein: CASSLGGAGDEQYF. The chain employs TRBV28 and TRBJ2-7; 7 bases line up with TRBD2. Trimming at V came to 3 bases and at J to 5 bases, leaving 7 bases not matched to a gene. The germline CDR1 and CDR2 sequences are MDHEN and SYDVKM. The CDR3 loop spans 14 amino acids.

The V gene is TRBV5-4, the J gene TRBJ2-7, with D possibly being TRBD2 (6 bases). Between the trimmed V and J ends, which lost 3 bases and 6 bases, there was a span of 7 bases. CDR1 is SGHNT and CDR2 is YYREEE in the germline V gene (reference sequence). The CDR3 covers 11 residues. The CDR3 DNA reads TGTGCCAGCAGCTCTAGCGCCGAGCAGTACTTC. Encoded protein: CASSSSAEQYF.

The chain combines TRBV2 with TRBJ2-1; maybe TRBD2 (5 bases). V gave up 3 bases and J gave up 5 bases, with 17 bases separating them. The CDR3 is 16 residues long. Germline CDR1 is SNHLY and CDR2 is FYNNEI. Here the CDR3 DNA reads TGTGCCAGCAGTGATTCCCCTCGCGGACTTGACAATGAGCAGTTCTTC. It specifies CASSDSPRGLDNEQFF.

The chain employs TRBV29-1 and TRBJ2-1; no definite D call. The germline gives CDR1 SQVTM, CDR2 ANQGSEA. Trimming shortened V by 7 bases and J by 10 bases, and 17 bases separated the two germline ends. The CDR3 is 12 amino acids. The CDR3: CSAEVTALEQFF. CDR3 DNA sequence: TGCAGCGCCGAAGTCACCGCGCTCGAGCAGTTCTTC.

The chain joins TRBV28 to TRBJ2-7; possibly TRBD1 for D (5 bases). Germline CDR1 reads MDHEN; CDR2 reads SYDVKM. CDR3 length equals 17 residues. The V gene lost 3 bases and the J gene lost 0 bases, with 18 bases spanning the gap. The CDR3 loop is CASSLGFIQGASYEQYF. The CDR3 region has the DNA TGTGCCAGCAGTTTGGGTTTCATTCAGGGCGCCTCCTACGAGCAGTACTTC.